A selection of T cell receptor beta chains follows, all from one sample in a study of regulatory T cells in long-lasting Graves disease. TCRdb recomputed calls from the multiplex PCR reads with MiXCR, one row per CDR3 protein. The top ten hold around a tenth of the sample, which has about 450,000 distinct CDR3 sequences, over 15% seen once. This sample was also put to use in a study of T cells in Graves' hyperthyroidism and ophthalmopathy.

The sample here was peripheral blood mononuclear cells (PBMCs), taken at new diagnosis, from a patient treated with antithyroid drugs. All receptors come from a woman aged 25 to 39 with Graves disease. CDR3s include the opening cysteine and the closing phenylalanine or tryptophan. A D gene is named only where the DNA matches it firmly. Size values are once, few and many counts, or a class for expanded clones, and some rows have none.

>many|.|TRBV5-4|TRBJ1-3
TGTGCCAGCAGCTCGGAGGTCTCTGGAAACACCATATATTTT
CASSSEVSGNTIYF
>many|TRBD2|TRBV20-1|TRBJ2-1
TGCAGTGCTAGAGCCAGCGGGAGTCTGTCCAATGAGCAGTTCTTC
CSARASGSLSNEQFF
>many|TRBD2|TRBV29-1|TRBJ2-1
TGCAGCGTTATAGCGGGGGCACAGTGGAATGAGCAGTTCTTC
CSVIAGAQWNEQFF
>.|.|TRBV7-9|TRBJ2-1
TGTGCCAGCAGCCGCGTCGGGTCCGGAAATGAGCAGTTCTTC
CASSRVGSGNEQFF
>many|.|TRBV29-1|TRBJ1-1
TGCAGCGTTGAGCGGGGCCTGAACACTGAAGCTTTCTTT
CSVERGLNTEAFF
>many|.|TRBV11-2|TRBJ2-4
TGTGCCAGCAGCTCTTCCCCCCGGACGTACTCGGGGACCAAAAACATTCAGTACTTC
CASSSSPRTYSGTKNIQYF
>many|.|TRBV28|TRBJ2-1
TGTGCCAGCAGTTCCGGGCTAAACAATGAGCAGTTCTTC
CASSSGLNNEQFF
>few|.|TRBV9|TRBJ2-7
TGTGCCAGCAGCGTAACGCCGGCAGGGTCGGGCTACGAGCAGTACTTC
CASSVTPAGSGYEQYF
>many|.|TRBV6-2/TRBV6-3|TRBJ1-5
TGTGCCAGCAGCCTTGGGCCTATCGTCAATCAGCCCCAGCATTTT
CASSLGPIVNQPQHF
>many|.|TRBV2|TRBJ2-7
TGTGCCAGCAGTGAGCCCTTTTCATTGGAGCAGTACTTC
CASSEPFSLEQYF
>few|.|TRBV9|TRBJ2-1
TGTGCCAGCAGCGCCCGGGGGCAGAACTACAATGAGCAGTTCTTC
CASSARGQNYNEQFF
>few|.|TRBV6-1|TRBJ1-2
TGTGCCAGCAGCCCTCGGACAGAGGGCTACACCTTC
CASSPRTEGYTF
>many|TRBD2|TRBV6-2/TRBV6-3|TRBJ2-7
TGTGCCAGCAGTTACAATCCGGGACTAGCGGGCTCCTACGAGCAGTACTTC
CASSYNPGLAGSYEQYF
>many|TRBD1|TRBV5-4|TRBJ1-1
TGTGCCAGCAGCGGCGCTGGGACAGGGTCCGCTGAAGCTTTCTTT
CASSGAGTGSAEAFF
>many|.|TRBV12-3/TRBV12-4|TRBJ1-2
TGTGCCAGCAGTCTCAAAGCCGGGGGGGACTATGGCTACACCTTC
CASSLKAGGDYGYTF
>many|.|TRBV27|TRBJ2-7
TGTGCCAGCAGTCAAACAGGGAACGAGCAGTACTTC
CASSQTGNEQYF
>many|TRBD2|TRBV20-1|TRBJ2-4
TGCAGTGCTAGTTCGGGTCTTGGGGGCGGGAGGGCCAAAAACATTCAGTACTTC
CSASSGLGGGRAKNIQYF
>.|TRBD2|TRBV20-1|TRBJ2-1
TGCAGTGCTAATAAAGCGGGAGGGCCGGGTAATGAGCAGTTCTTC
CSANKAGGPGNEQFF
>many|TRBD1|TRBV24-1|TRBJ2-3
TGTGCCACCAGTGATTTGGACAGGGGGGGGGATACGCAGTATTTT
CATSDLDRGGDTQYF
>few|.|TRBV19|TRBJ1-5
TGTGCCAGTAGTAGGGGGCAAGAGCAGCCCCAGCATTTT
CASSRGQEQPQHF
>.|.|TRBV7-9|TRBJ2-5
TGTGCCAGCCTGGAGGCCCTACAAGAGACCCAGTACTTC
CASLEALQETQYF
>.|TRBD1|TRBV27|TRBJ2-7
TGTGCCAGCAGTCCGTTCTCGGACAGGGGTCGATACGAGCAGTACTTC
CASSPFSDRGRYEQYF
>.|TRBD1|TRBV7-6|TRBJ2-5
TGTGCCAGCAGCTTTTCCGTCTGGGACAGATTACAAGAGACCCAGTACTTC
CASSFSVWDRLQETQYF
>many|.|TRBV3-1|TRBJ2-3
TGTGCCAGCAGTACGGGGGCATCAGATACGCAGTATTTT
CASSTGASDTQYF
>.|.|TRBV9|TRBJ1-1
TGTGCCAGCAGCGTAGGCCCCGGGGGGAACACTGAAGCTTTCTTT
CASSVGPGGNTEAFF
>many|TRBD1|TRBV7-9|TRBJ1-1
TGTGCCAGCAGAACTGGGGGGACAGCCAACACTGAAGCTTTCTTT
CASRTGGTANTEAFF
>few|.|TRBV6-1|TRBJ2-7
TGTGCCAGCAGAGACCAGGGCGGCGACGAGCAGTACTTC
CASRDQGGDEQYF
>few|TRBD2|TRBV29-1|TRBJ2-3
TGCAGCGGGGGCGGACTAGGCGGGAGGGCCTTGACAGATACGCAGTATTTT
CSGGGLGGRALTDTQYF